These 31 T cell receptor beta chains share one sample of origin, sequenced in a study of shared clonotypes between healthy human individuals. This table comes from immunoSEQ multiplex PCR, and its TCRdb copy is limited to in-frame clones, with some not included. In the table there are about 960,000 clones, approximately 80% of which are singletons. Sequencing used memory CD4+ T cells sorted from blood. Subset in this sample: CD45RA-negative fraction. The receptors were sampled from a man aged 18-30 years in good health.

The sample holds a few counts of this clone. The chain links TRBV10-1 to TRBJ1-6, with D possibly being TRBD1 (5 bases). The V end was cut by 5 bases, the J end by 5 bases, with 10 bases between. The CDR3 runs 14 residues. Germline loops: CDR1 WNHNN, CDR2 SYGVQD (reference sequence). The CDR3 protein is CASSLDRDNSPLHF. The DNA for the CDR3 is TGCGCCAGCAGTCTTGACAGAGATAATTCACCCCTCCACTTT.

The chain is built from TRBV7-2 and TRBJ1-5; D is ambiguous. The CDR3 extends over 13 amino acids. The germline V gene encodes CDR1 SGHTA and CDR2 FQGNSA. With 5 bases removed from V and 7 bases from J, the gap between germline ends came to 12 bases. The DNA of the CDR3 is TGTGCCAGCAGCCCCCGTGGGTTCCAGCCCCAGCATTTT. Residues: CASSPRGFQPQHF.

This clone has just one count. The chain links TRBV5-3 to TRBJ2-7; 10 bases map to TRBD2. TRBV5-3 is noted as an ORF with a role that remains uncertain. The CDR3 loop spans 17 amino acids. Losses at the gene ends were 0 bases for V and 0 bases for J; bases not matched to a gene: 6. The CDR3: CARSLASGSPPSYEQYF. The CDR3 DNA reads TGTGCCAGAAGCTTGGCTAGCGGGAGCCCACCCTCCTACGAGCAGTACTTC.

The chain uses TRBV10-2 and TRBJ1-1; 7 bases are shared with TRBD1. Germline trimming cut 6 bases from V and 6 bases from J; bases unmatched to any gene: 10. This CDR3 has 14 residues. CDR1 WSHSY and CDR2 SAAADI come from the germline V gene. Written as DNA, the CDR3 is TGCGCCAGCAGGAAGACAGGGTGGGGGTCTGAAGCTTTCTTT. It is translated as CASRKTGWGSEAFF.

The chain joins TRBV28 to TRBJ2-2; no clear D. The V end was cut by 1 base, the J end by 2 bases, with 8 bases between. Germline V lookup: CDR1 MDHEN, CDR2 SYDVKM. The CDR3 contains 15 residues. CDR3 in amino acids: CASSLYTANTGELFF. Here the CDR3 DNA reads TGTGCCAGCAGTTTATATACTGCCAACACCGGGGAGCTGTTTTTT.

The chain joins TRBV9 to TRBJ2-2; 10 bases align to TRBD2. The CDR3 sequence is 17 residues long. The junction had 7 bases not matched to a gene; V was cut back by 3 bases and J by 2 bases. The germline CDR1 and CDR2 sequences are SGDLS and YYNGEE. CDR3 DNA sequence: TGTGCCAGCAGCGCCCTAGCGGGAGTCCCCAACACCGGGGAGCTGTTTTTT. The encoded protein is CASSALAGVPNTGELFF.

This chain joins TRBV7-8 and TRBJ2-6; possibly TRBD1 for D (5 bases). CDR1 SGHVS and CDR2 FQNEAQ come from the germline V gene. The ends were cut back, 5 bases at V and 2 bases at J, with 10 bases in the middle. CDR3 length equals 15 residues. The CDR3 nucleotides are TGTGCCAGCAGCCCCAGGGCTCCTGGGGCCAACGTCCTGACTTTC. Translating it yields CASSPRAPGANVLTF.

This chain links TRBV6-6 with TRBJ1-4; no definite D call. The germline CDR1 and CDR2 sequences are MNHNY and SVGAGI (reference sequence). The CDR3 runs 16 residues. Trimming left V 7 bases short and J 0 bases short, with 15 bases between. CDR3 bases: TGTGCCAGCATTAATACAGCAACTCCAACTAATGAAAAACTGTTTTTT. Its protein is CASINTATPTNEKLFF.

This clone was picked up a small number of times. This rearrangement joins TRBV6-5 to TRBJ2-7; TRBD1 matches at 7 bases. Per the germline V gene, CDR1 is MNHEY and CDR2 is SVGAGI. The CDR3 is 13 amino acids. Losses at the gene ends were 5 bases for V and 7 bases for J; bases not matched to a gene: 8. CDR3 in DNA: TGTGCCAGCAGTAAGGACAGGACATTTGAGCAGTACTTC. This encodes CASSKDRTFEQYF.

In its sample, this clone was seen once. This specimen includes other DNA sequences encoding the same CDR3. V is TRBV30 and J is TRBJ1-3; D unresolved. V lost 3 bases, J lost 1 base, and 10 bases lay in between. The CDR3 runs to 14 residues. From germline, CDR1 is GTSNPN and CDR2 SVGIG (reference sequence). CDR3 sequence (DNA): TGTGCCTGGAGCCGCGGAGGGTCTGGAAACACCATATATTTT. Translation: CAWSRGGSGNTIYF. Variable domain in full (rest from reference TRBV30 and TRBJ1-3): SQTIHQWPATLVQPVGSPLSLECTVEGTSNPNLYWYRQAAGRGLQLLFYSVGIGQISSEVPQNLSASRPQDRQFILSSKKLLLSDSGFYLCAWSRGGSGNTIYFGEGSWLTVV.

CDR3 in amino acids: CASSQKGGVQYF. CDR3 nucleotide sequence: TGTGCCAGCAGCCAGAAGGGGGGCGTCCAGTACTTC. V is TRBV7-9 and J is TRBJ2-5; tentatively, D is TRBD1 or TRBD2 (6 bases each). The V gene's germline CDR1 is SEHNR and CDR2 FQNEAQ (reference sequence). With 5 bases removed from V and 10 bases from J, the gap between germline ends came to 14 bases. CDR3 length equals 12 residues.

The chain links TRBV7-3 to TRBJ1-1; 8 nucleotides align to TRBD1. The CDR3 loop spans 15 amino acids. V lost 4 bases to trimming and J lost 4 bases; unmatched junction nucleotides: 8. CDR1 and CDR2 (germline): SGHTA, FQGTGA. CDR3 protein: CASSSRTDRGTEAFF. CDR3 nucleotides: TGTGCCAGCAGCTCTAGAACCGACAGGGGCACTGAAGCTTTCTTT.

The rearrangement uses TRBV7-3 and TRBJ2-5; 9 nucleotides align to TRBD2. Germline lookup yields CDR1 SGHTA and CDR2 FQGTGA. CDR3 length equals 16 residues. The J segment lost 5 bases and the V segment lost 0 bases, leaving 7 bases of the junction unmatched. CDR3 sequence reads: CASSLTASGGYETQYF. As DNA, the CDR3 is TGTGCCAGCAGCTTAACGGCCAGCGGGGGGTATGAGACCCAGTACTTC.

DNA of the CDR3: TGCAGCGTTGATCGGCGGGAGGGCCGTAATGAGCAGTTCTTC. Translation gives CSVDRREGRNEQFF. This sequence joins TRBV29-1 and TRBJ2-1; TRBD2 agrees at 9 bases. Trimming took 3 bases from V and 7 from J; bases not matched to a gene: 7. Germline assignment: CDR1 SQVTM and CDR2 ANQGSEA. This CDR3 contains 14 residues.

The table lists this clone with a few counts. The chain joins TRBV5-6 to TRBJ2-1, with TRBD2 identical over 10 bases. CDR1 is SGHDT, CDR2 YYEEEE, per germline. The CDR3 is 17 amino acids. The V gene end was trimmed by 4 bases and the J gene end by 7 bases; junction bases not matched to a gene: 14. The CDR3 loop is CASSRPSGAGGNNEQFF. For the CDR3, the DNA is TGTGCCAGCAGCCGGCCCTCCGGAGCGGGGGGGAATAATGAGCAGTTCTTC.

The CDR3 sequence is CASSSLVQGWGYTF. DNA of the CDR3: TGTGCCAGCAGCTCTCTTGTCCAGGGGTGGGGCTACACCTTC. The chain employs TRBV6-5 and TRBJ1-2, with a tentative D call TRBD1 (6 bases). Deletions cut 6 bases from V and 8 bases from J, with 19 bases between. The CDR3 runs 14 residues. Looked up from germline, CDR1 is MNHEY and CDR2 is SVGAGI.

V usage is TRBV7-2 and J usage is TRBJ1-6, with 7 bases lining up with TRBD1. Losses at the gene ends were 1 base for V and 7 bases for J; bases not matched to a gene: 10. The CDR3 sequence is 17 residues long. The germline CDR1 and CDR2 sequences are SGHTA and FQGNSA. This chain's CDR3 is CASSLDYRQGLNSPLHF. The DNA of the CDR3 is TGTGCCAGCAGCTTAGACTATAGACAGGGTCTGAATTCACCCCTCCACTTT.

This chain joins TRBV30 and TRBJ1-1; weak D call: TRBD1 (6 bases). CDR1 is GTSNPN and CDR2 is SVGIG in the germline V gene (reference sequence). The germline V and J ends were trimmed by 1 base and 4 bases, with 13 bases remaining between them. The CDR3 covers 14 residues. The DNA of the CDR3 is TGTGCCTGGAGTGCATCCCGCAGGGGCACTGAAGCTTTCTTT. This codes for CAWSASRRGTEAFF.

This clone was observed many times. CDR3 sequence: CASSYRVGGELFF. The CDR3 DNA reads TGTGCCAGCAGTTACAGGGTTGGCGGGGAGCTGTTTTTT. The chain has TRBV2 and TRBJ2-2; D is possibly TRBD1 (6 bases). Looked up from germline, CDR1 is SNHLY and CDR2 is FYNNEI. This CDR3 is built from 13 residues. The V end lost 5 bases, the J end lost 7 bases, and 11 bases lay between the germline ends.

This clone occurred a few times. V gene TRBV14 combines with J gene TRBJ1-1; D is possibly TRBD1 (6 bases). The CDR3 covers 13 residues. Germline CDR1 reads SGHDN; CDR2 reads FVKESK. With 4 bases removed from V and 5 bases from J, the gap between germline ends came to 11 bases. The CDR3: CASSLTTGTEAFF. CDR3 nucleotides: TGTGCCAGCAGCCTTACAACAGGGACTGAAGCTTTCTTT.

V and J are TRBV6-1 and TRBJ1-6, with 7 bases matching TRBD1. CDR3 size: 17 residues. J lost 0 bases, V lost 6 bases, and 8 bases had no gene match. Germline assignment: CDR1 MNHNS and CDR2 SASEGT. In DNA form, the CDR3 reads TGTGCCAGCAGAGAACAGGGGCTGAGCTCCTATAATTCACCCCTCCACTTT. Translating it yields CASREQGLSSYNSPLHF.

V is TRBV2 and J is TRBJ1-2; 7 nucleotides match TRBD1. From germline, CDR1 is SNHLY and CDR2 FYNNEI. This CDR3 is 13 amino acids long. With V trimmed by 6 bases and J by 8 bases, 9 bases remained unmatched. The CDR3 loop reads CASRGQNNWGYTF. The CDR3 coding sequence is TGTGCCAGCAGGGGACAGAATAATTGGGGCTACACCTTC. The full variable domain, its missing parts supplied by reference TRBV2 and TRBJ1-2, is EPEVTQTPSHQVTQMGQEVILRCVPISNHLYFYWYRQILGQKVEFLVSFYNNEISEKSEIFDDQFSVERPDGSNFTLKIRSTKLEDSAMYFCASRGQNNWGYTFGSGTRLTVV.

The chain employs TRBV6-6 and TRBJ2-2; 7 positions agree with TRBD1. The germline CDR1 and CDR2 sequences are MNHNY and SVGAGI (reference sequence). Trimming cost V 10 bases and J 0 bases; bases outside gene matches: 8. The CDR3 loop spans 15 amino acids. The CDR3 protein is CATRPQGSNTGELFF. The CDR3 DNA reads TGTGCCACTCGACCACAGGGGTCGAACACCGGGGAGCTGTTTTTT.

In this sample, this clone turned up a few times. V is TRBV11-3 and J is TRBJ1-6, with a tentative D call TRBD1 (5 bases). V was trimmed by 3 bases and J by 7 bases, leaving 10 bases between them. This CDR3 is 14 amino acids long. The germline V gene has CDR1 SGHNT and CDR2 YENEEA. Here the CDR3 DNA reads TGTGCCAGCAGCTTTGGCCGGGGGAATTCACCCCTCCACTTT. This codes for CASSFGRGNSPLHF.

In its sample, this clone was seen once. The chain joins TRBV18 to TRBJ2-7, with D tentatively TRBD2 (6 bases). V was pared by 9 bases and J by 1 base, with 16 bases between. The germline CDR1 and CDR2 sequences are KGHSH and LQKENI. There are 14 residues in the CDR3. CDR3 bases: TGTGCCAGTGGGCTCGGGGGTAGTTCCTACGAGCAGTACTTC. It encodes CASGLGGSSYEQYF.

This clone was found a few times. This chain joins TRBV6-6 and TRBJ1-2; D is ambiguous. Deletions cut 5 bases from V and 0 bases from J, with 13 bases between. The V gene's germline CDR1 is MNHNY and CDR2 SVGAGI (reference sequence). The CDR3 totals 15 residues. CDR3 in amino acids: CASSGEGSTNYGYTF. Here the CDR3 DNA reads TGTGCCAGCAGTGGAGAGGGCTCAACTAACTATGGCTACACCTTC.

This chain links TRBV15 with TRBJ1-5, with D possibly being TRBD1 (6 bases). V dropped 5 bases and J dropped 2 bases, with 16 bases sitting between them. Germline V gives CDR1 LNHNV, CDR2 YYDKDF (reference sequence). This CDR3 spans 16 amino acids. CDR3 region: CATSSGEGVGNQPQHF. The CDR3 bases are TGTGCCACCAGCTCCGGGGAGGGGGTTGGCAATCAGCCCCAGCATTTT.

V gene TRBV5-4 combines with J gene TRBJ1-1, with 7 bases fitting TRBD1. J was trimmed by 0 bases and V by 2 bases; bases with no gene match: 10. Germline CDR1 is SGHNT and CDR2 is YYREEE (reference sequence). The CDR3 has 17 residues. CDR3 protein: CASSLTEGARMNTEAFF. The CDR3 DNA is TGTGCCAGCAGCTTAACGGAGGGGGCGCGAATGAACACTGAAGCTTTCTTT.

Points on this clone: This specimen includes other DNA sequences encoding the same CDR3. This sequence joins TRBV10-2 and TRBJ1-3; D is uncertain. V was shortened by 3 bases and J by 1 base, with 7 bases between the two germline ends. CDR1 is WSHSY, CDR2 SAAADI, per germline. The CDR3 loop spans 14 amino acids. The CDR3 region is CASSEQTSGNTIYF. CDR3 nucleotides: TGCGCCAGCAGTGAACAGACGTCTGGAAACACCATATATTTT.

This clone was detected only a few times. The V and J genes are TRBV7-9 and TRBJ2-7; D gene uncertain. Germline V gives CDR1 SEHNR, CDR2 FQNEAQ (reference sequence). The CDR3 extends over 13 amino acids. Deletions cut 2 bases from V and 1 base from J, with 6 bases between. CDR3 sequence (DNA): TGTGCCAGCAGCTTAATAGGATCCTACGAGCAGTACTTC. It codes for CASSLIGSYEQYF.

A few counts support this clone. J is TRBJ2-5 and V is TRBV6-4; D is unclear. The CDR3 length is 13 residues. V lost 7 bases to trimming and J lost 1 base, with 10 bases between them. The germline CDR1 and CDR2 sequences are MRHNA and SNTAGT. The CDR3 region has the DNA TGTGCCAGCACCCTTGTTGGCCAAGAGACCCAGTACTTC. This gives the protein CASTLVGQETQYF.